Reported below is one T cell receptor (beta chain). Its antigen is still unknown. The data belong to a study of stem cell transplantation in POMP-related autoinflammatory disease. Whole-study findings and limits: In PRAID patients, the number of distinct TRB V-J gene pairings was restricted. A trend toward lower repertoire diversity and greater clonality appeared in every analyzed T-cell subset of PRAID patients.

Here immunoSEQ multiplex PCR was the method, and the copy in TCRdb shows in-frame clones only, minus some. The data show some 29,000 clones, around 90% seen once. Germline loops: CDR1 SGHNT, CDR2 YYREEE (reference sequence). The CDR3 runs 13 residues. The V gene lost 0 bases and the J gene lost 0 bases, with 3 bases spanning the gap. Sequencing used CD4+ T cells from PBMCs, obtained before stem cell transplantation. This chain connects TRBV5-4 to TRBJ1-1; D ambiguous. This receptor was obtained from a human donor with POMP-related autoinflammation and immune dysregulation (PRAID). The chain's CDR3 is CASSLGLNTEAFF. In DNA, the CDR3 is TGTGCCAGCAGCTTGGGCTTGAACACTGAAGCTTTCTTT.